A single sample is the source of the 7 T cell receptor beta chains below, sequenced in a study of T cell responses to AZD1222 COVID-19 vaccine. The table came from immunoSEQ multiplex PCR; TCRdb's copy has only in-frame clones and leaves some out. Altogether some 120,000 clones are present, about 90% being singletons, with the ten largest covering 1.5% to 2%. Sequencing was performed on peripheral blood, taken 28 days after the second AZD1222 dose. Receptors originate from an adult who received the AZD1222 COVID-19 vaccine.

J is TRBJ1-1 and V is TRBV19; D ambiguous. Germline CDR1 reads LNHDA; CDR2 reads SQIVND (reference sequence). The CDR3 covers 15 residues. V gave up 3 bases and J gave up 0 bases, with 11 bases separating them. The CDR3 is CASSIEGNMNTEAFF. The DNA of the CDR3 is TGTGCCAGTAGTATCGAGGGCAACATGAACACTGAAGCTTTCTTT.

The chain links TRBV28 to TRBJ2-1, with 12 positions matching TRBD2. The length of the CDR3 is 19 residues. V trimming: 6 bases; J trimming: 0 bases; junction bases outside the gene matches: 12. CDR1 is MDHEN and CDR2 is SYDVKM in the germline V gene. CDR3 sequence: CASRPTGLAGRSSYNEQFF. CDR3 DNA sequence: TGTGCCAGCAGACCCACCGGACTAGCGGGGAGGAGCTCCTACAATGAGCAGTTCTTC.

The rearrangement uses TRBV2 and TRBJ2-1; D gene ambiguous. V was trimmed by 2 bases and J by 3 bases, leaving 5 bases between them. The V gene's germline CDR1 is SNHLY and CDR2 FYNNEI. There are 13 residues in the CDR3. CDR3: CASSEQNYNEQFF. CDR3 in DNA: TGTGCCAGCAGTGAACAGAACTACAATGAGCAGTTCTTC.

This clone has a single count. The chain has TRBV5-4 and TRBJ2-2, with a weak D call TRBD2 (5 bases). This CDR3 is 18 amino acids long. CDR1 and CDR2 (germline): SGHNT, YYREEE (reference sequence). The V end was cut by 0 bases, the J end by 4 bases, with 19 bases between. CDR3 residues: CASSLDGGSDVGTGELFF. The CDR3 DNA sequence: TGTGCCAGCAGCTTGGACGGAGGCAGCGATGTCGGCACCGGGGAGCTGTTTTTT.

This sequence joins TRBV7-9 and TRBJ2-1, with D uncertain. The length of the CDR3 is 15 residues. V dropped 2 bases and J dropped 7 bases, with 15 bases sitting between them. CDR1 SEHNR and CDR2 FQNEAQ come from the germline V gene (reference sequence). This chain's CDR3 is CASSLILGDMNEQFF. The CDR3 region has the DNA TGTGCCAGCAGCTTAATTCTCGGAGACATGAATGAGCAGTTCTTC. The full variable domain, its missing parts supplied by reference TRBV7-9 and TRBJ2-1, is DTGVSQNPRHKITKRGQNVTFRCDPISEHNRLYWYRQTLGQGPEFLTYFQNEAQLEKSRLLSDRFSAERPKGSFSTLEIQRTEQGDSAMYLCASSLILGDMNEQFFGPGTRLTVL.

The V and J genes are TRBV4-2 and TRBJ2-6; 7 bases are a match to TRBD1. The CDR3 extends over 18 amino acids. The germline gives CDR1 LGHNA, CDR2 YNFKEQ. The junction had 6 bases not matched to a gene; V was cut back by 1 base and J by 0 bases. The CDR3 nucleotides are TGTGCCAGCAGCCAAGCGACAGGGACCCCCTCTGGGGCCAACGTCCTGACTTTC. Its translation: CASSQATGTPSGANVLTF.

V and J are TRBV7-9 and TRBJ2-1; D is ambiguous. The CDR3 covers 10 residues. CDR1 is SEHNR and CDR2 is FQNEAQ in the germline V gene (reference sequence). V shed 3 bases and J shed 9 bases, with 3 bases lying between them. CDR3 in amino acids: CASSLGEQFF. In DNA form, the CDR3 reads TGTGCCAGCAGCTTGGGTGAGCAGTTCTTC.